The 9 T cell receptor beta chains below were found in one sample sequenced in a study of PD-1 blockade in classical Hodgkin lymphoma. Repertoires were generated with immunoSEQ multiplex PCR, while TCRdb's copy carries only in-frame clones and drops some. The data contain under 70,000 clones, 70% to 90% of them singletons. Every single patient, without exception, relapsed after autologous stem cell transplantation, and brentuximab vedotin exposure varied. The specimen was peripheral blood mononuclear cells (PBMCs), collected at baseline. The origin of the receptors is a human donor with classical Hodgkin lymphoma.

V usage is TRBV12-5 and J usage is TRBJ2-5; no definite D call. The CDR3 extends over 13 amino acids. CDR1 LGHNT and CDR2 FRNRAP come from the germline V gene. V was shortened by 2 bases and J by 1 base, with 5 bases between the two germline ends. The CDR3 coding sequence is TGTGCTAGTGGTTTGTTCCTCCAAGAGACCCAGTACTTC. Its translation is CASGLFLQETQYF.

This clone was counted once. This rearrangement joins TRBV6-1 to TRBJ2-2; 8 bases are shared with TRBD1. In germline, CDR1 is MNHNS, CDR2 SASEGT. The CDR3 covers 18 residues. V dropped 0 bases and J dropped 4; count of bases not matched to a gene: 10. CDR3 region: CASSEAIRQGPSTGELFF. The CDR3 bases are TGTGCCAGCAGTGAAGCAATAAGACAGGGGCCAAGCACCGGGGAGCTGTTTTTT.

The V and J genes are TRBV6-5 and TRBJ2-7; 13 nucleotides match TRBD2. Germline V gives CDR1 MNHEY, CDR2 SVGAGI. J gave up 4 bases and V 2 bases, and 2 bases lay outside the gene matches. The CDR3 sequence is 15 residues long. The CDR3 DNA reads as TGTGCCAGCAGTTACGGACTAGCGGGGGCATACGAGCAGTACTTC. Translated, it gives CASSYGLAGAYEQYF.

V gene TRBV27 combines with J gene TRBJ1-5; no clear D gene. Germline assignment: CDR1 MNHEY and CDR2 SMNVEV (reference sequence). The CDR3 totals 14 residues. Trimming shortened V by 3 bases and J by 2 bases, and 8 bases separated the two germline ends. In nucleotides, the CDR3 is TGTGCCAGCAGTTTTATCGGGGGCAATCAGCCCCAGCATTTT. It codes for CASSFIGGNQPQHF.

This clone was recorded once. This sequence joins TRBV18 and TRBJ2-5; D is uncertain. V was cut by 4 bases and J by 4 bases, with 4 bases left in between. This CDR3 contains 11 residues. Germline-derived CDR1 and CDR2 are KGHSH and LQKENI. The CDR3 region is CASSLGETQYF. CDR3 in DNA: TGTGCCAGCTCACTCGGAGAGACCCAGTACTTC.

This clone was observed a single time. The chain carries TRBV11-1 and TRBJ2-3, with D maybe TRBD2 (5 bases). CDR3 size: 13 residues. The V gene's germline CDR1 is SGHAT and CDR2 FQDESV (reference sequence). Trimming left V 1 base short and J 11 bases short, with 13 bases between. CDR3 sequence (DNA): TGTGCCAGCAGCTTAGAGGGAGCGTTTTGGCAGTATTTT. Its translation is CASSLEGAFWQYF.

V is TRBV7-6 and J is TRBJ1-4; D may be TRBD1 (5 bases). The germline V gene has CDR1 SGHVS and CDR2 FNYEAQ. The V end lost 1 base, the J end lost 8 bases, and 14 bases lay between the germline ends. This CDR3 contains 15 residues. The CDR3 bases are TGTGCCAGCAGCTTAGTTGGTGGCAGGGAGGAAAAACTGTTTTTT. Amino acids: CASSLVGGREEKLFF. Together with reference TRBV7-6 and TRBJ1-4, the CDR3 gives the full variable domain: GAGVSQSPRYKVTKRGQDVALRCDPISGHVSLYWYRQALGQGPEFLTYFNYEAQQDKSGLPNDRFSAERPEGSISTLTIQRTEQRDSAMYRCASSLVGGREEKLFFGSGTQLSVL.

V usage is TRBV11-2 and J usage is TRBJ1-2; possible D gene TRBD1, 5 bases. V was trimmed by 3 bases and J by 1 base, leaving 15 bases between them. This CDR3 comprises 16 residues. The germline V gene encodes CDR1 SGHAT and CDR2 FQNNGV. CDR3 amino acids: CASSLPRVGGNYGYTF. The CDR3 coding sequence is TGTGCCAGCAGCTTGCCCAGGGTGGGGGGTAACTATGGCTACACCTTC.

DNA of the CDR3: TGTGCCAGCAGCCCCAGAGTGGGGGGCGGTCAGCCCCAGCATTTT. Its translation: CASSPRVGGGQPQHF. The chain employs TRBV7-6 and TRBJ1-5, with a possible D match to TRBD1 (6 bases). V dropped 5 bases and J dropped 6 bases, with 17 bases sitting between them. Looked up from germline, CDR1 is SGHVS and CDR2 is FNYEAQ. The CDR3 is 15 amino acids.